This TCR beta chain was identified during a study of blood T cells in healthy people across ages. Study-wide results and caveats: Roughly linear declines in TCR beta diversity per million T cells occurred with age.

Notes on this clonotype: Its target is unknown.

Peripheral blood from each donor was collected in a volume of about 9.9 milliliters. PCR was performed a second time for about 6 to 12 cycles using a sample-barcoded 5' primer and a J-beta primer mix. Each sample provided no less than 2.5 million CDR3-containing paired-end reads. TCRdb itself ran the 5' RACE reads through MiXCR, one entry per CDR3 protein. This table has fewer than 800,000 distinct CDR3 sequences, approximately 25% appearing once. The CDR3 has 14 residues. V was clipped by 8 bases and J by 3 bases; unmatched bases: 7. These data were also filed under a second study, of T cells of mothers and their children. Per that study: Thymic selection shapes TCR recombination output in related pairs, and it does so similarly in unrelated pairs.

The chain links TRBV12-3 or TRBV12-4 to TRBJ2-7, with 10 positions matching TRBD2. The sequenced material came from blood. The sequence derives from a boy aged 10-17 years in good health. CDR3: CASGPSSGSYEQYF. CDR3 bases: TGTGCCAGCGGACCATCTAGCGGGAGCTACGAGCAGTACTTC.